The 12 T cell receptor beta chains listed next were all sequenced from one sample in a study of monozygotic twins with inflammatory bowel disease. TCRdb reprocessed the 5' RACE reads, keeping one entry per CDR3 protein, no DNA. The listing records 210,000 or so distinct CDR3 sequences. Sequenced sample: blood. The receptors stem from a human donor with ulcerative colitis or Crohn's disease, or a healthy co-twin of an affected twin (not recorded which).

The V gene is TRBV6-5, the J gene TRBJ1-5. There are 13 residues in the CDR3. Germline V gene sequence: CDR1 MNHEY, CDR2 SVGAGI. The CDR3 sequence is CASSRGKNQPQHF.

The J gene is TRBJ2-7, the V gene TRBV5-5; TCRdb picks TRBD1, but there is no DNA to check that call. The CDR3 has 14 residues. The germline V gene encodes CDR1 SGHKS and CDR2 YYEKEE (reference sequence). CDR3: CASREVQVPYEQYF.

The chain is built from TRBV3-1 and TRBJ2-2. Germline CDR1 reads LGHDT; CDR2 reads YNNKEL (reference sequence). The CDR3 length is 14 residues. Here the CDR3 reads CASSQSDRTGELFF. Full variable domain (outside the CDR3, taken from reference TRBV3-1 and TRBJ2-2): DTAVSQTPKYLVTQMGNDKSIKCEQNLGHDTMYWYKQDSKKFLKIMFSYNNKELIINETVPNRFSPKSPDKAHLNLHINSLELGDSAVYFCASSQSDRTGELFFGEGSRLTVL.

The CDR3: CAISDPPGVGETQYF. J is TRBJ2-5 and V is TRBV10-3; TCRdb names TRBD1, which stays unverified in the absence of DNA. This CDR3 has 15 residues. Germline loops: CDR1 ENHRY, CDR2 SYGVKD.

The CDR3 here is CASSRSSYNSPLHF. This chain joins TRBV6-6 and TRBJ1-6. Germline loops: CDR1 MNHNY, CDR2 SVGAGI (reference sequence). The CDR3 contains 14 residues.

The genes are TRBV7-2 and TRBJ2-1; TCRdb indicates TRBD2, and absent DNA this call remains unverified. This CDR3 has 15 amino acids. Germline loops: CDR1 SGHTA, CDR2 FQGNSA. CDR3 sequence reads: CASSLSGRVYNEQFF.

This sequence joins TRBV4-1 and TRBJ1-1. The germline CDR1 and CDR2 sequences are MGHRA and YSYEKL. This CDR3 comprises 15 residues. CDR3 residues: CASSQLDRLNTEAFF.

This chain connects TRBV30 to TRBJ1-1; TCRdb's D call, TRBD1, is unchecked because there is no DNA. The germline gives CDR1 GTSNPN, CDR2 SVGIG (reference sequence). The CDR3 has 15 residues. CDR3 sequence: CAWSRRDRLNTEAFF. The whole variable domain, remainder taken from reference TRBV30 and TRBJ1-1, is SQTIHQWPATLVQPVGSPLSLECTVEGTSNPNLYWYRQAAGRGLQLLFYSVGIGQISSEVPQNLSASRPQDRQFILSSKKLLLSDSGFYLCAWSRRDRLNTEAFFGQGTRLTVV.

The chain couples TRBV5-1 to TRBJ1-4; TCRdb's D gene call, TRBD1, goes unchecked for lack of DNA. CDR3 length: 15 residues. The V gene's germline CDR1 is SGHRS and CDR2 YFSETQ. CDR3 sequence: CASSSGTGLNEKLFF.

The chain joins TRBV5-1 to TRBJ2-1; lacking DNA, the TRBD2 call made by TCRdb goes unchecked. Germline assignment: CDR1 SGHRS and CDR2 YFSETQ. The CDR3 totals 15 residues. The CDR3 is CASSLELARSNEQFF.

The chain has TRBV11-2 and TRBJ2-3. Germline CDR1 and CDR2: SGHAT and FQNNGV. The CDR3 has 16 residues. This CDR3 reads CASSLDMGFGTDTQYF.

The rearrangement joins TRBV7-6 to TRBJ2-7. The CDR3 sequence is 14 residues long. Germline-derived CDR1 and CDR2 are SGHVS and FNYEAQ. The CDR3 protein is CASSYSGSPYEQYF.